The rows below give T cell receptor beta chains drawn from one sample of a study of T cells in Graves' hyperthyroidism and ophthalmopathy. One entry per CDR3 protein results from TCRdb running MiXCR on the multiplex PCR reads. The data hold a few hundred thousand distinct CDR3 sequences, with less than 25% observed a single time. The source material was blood. These receptors came from a man aged 18 to 30 with Graves' hyperthyroidism. CDR3s include the opening cysteine and the closing phenylalanine or tryptophan. D genes are given only for firm matches. The size entry is marked missing in some rows and otherwise reads once, few, many or a size class.

TGTGCCAGCAGTGAGGGTGGGGGGATTGACGCTGAAGCTTTCTTT	CASSEGGGIDAEAFF	TRBV25-1	many	TRBJ1-1	.
TGTGCCAGCAGCGTAGGGGGACAGGGAAATCAGCCCCAGCATTTT	CASSVGGQGNQPQHF	TRBV9	many	TRBJ1-5	TRBD1
TGTGCCAGTTCCTTCGGGGGGGCCGTAGAGACCCAGTACTTC	CASSFGGAVETQYF	TRBV12-3/TRBV12-4	.	TRBJ2-5	TRBD2
TGTGCCAGCTGCTGGGAGGTGAACACTGAAGCTTTCTTT	CASCWEVNTEAFF	TRBV6-1	many	TRBJ1-1	.
TGCGCCAGCAGCTTGCTGGAGGCGGGGGGTTACGAGCAGTACTTC	CASSLLEAGGYEQYF	TRBV5-1	few	TRBJ2-7	TRBD2
TGTGCCACCAGCAATCTGGCCCCGAACACTGAAGCTTTCTTT	CATSNLAPNTEAFF	TRBV15	.	TRBJ1-1	.
TGTGCCATCAACGGGGGCGCGGGTGGCTACACCTTC	CAINGGAGGYTF	TRBV10-3	few	TRBJ1-2	.
TGCGCCAGCAGCTTGCGGGGGGACGTTTACGAGCAGTACTTC	CASSLRGDVYEQYF	TRBV5-1	many	TRBJ2-7	TRBD2
TGTGCCAGCAGCCAGACGACATCCATCGGAAACACCATATATTTT	CASSQTTSIGNTIYF	TRBV3-1	.	TRBJ1-3	.
TGTGCCAGCAGGATAGGGATTACAGGGCTGAACACTGAAGCTTTCTTT	CASRIGITGLNTEAFF	TRBV6-1	many	TRBJ1-1	.
TGTGCCAGCAGCTTGGGCGGACAGGGTTACGAGCAGTACTTC	CASSLGGQGYEQYF	TRBV5-1	many	TRBJ2-7	TRBD1
TGCGCCAGCAGCCCCGACAGCCGCCGTGGCTACACCTTC	CASSPDSRRGYTF	TRBV4-1	.	TRBJ1-2	.
TGCGCCAGCACGCCTACAGGGGCAAGAGAGACCCAGTACTTC	CASTPTGARETQYF	TRBV5-1	many	TRBJ2-5	TRBD1
TGTGCCAGCAGCCAGTTTAGCGGAGAGACCCAGTACTTC	CASSQFSGETQYF	TRBV3-1	many	TRBJ2-5	.
TGTGCCTCGGGGGGGGAGTTCAATCAGCCCCAGCATTTT	CASGGEFNQPQHF	TRBV28	.	TRBJ1-5	.
TGTGCCAGCAGATCCGACACCCTGAACACTGAAGCTTTCTTT	CASRSDTLNTEAFF	TRBV28	few	TRBJ1-1	.
TGTGCCAGCAATGGTGGGGGGAACACCGGGGAGCTGTTTTTT	CASNGGGNTGELFF	TRBV28	many	TRBJ2-2	.
TGTGCCTGGTCGGGGTCGTGGGGGCCATTAGGCTACACCTTC	CAWSGSWGPLGYTF	TRBV30	many	TRBJ1-2	.
TGTGCCAGCAGCCGGGAGGGATCGGATCAGCCCCAGCATTTT	CASSREGSDQPQHF	TRBV3-1	.	TRBJ1-5	.
TGTGCCAGCAGTATCCCCTCGACAGAGGAAGAGCAGTACTTC	CASSIPSTEEEQYF	TRBV28	.	TRBJ2-7	.
TGTGCCAGCAGTTTTCATGGCCAACGAAAGGAGCCCCAGCATTTT	CASSFHGQRKEPQHF	TRBV28	many	TRBJ1-5	.
TGTGCCAGCAGCGAGGACAGGGACCCCCCAGAGACCCAGTACTTC	CASSEDRDPPETQYF	TRBV9	.	TRBJ2-5	TRBD1
TGTGCCAGCAGCGGACTAGCGGTTTCAACTTACTCCTACGAGCAGTACTTC	CASSGLAVSTYSYEQYF	TRBV6-1	few	TRBJ2-7	TRBD2
TGCAGCGTTGCCGGCTCCTACGAGCAGTACTTC	CSVAGSYEQYF	TRBV29-1	.	TRBJ2-7	.
TGTGCCAGCAGTGACCATCAGCGGGGGGTACACACCGGGGAGCTGTTTTTT	CASSDHQRGVHTGELFF	TRBV6-4	.	TRBJ2-2	TRBD2
TGTGCCAGCAGCTTATCTTCCCCGGCCCTTACCGGGGAGCTGTTTTTT	CASSLSSPALTGELFF	TRBV11-2	few	TRBJ2-2	.
TGTGCCAGCAGTTCGGGACTGGGCCTCTACGAGCAGTACTTC	CASSSGLGLYEQYF	TRBV27	many	TRBJ2-7	.
TGTGCCAGCAGTGAGGACAGGGAAGATCAGCCCCAGCATTTT	CASSEDREDQPQHF	TRBV28	many	TRBJ1-5	TRBD1
TGTGCCAGCGTACCCACAGCGGGGGTGAACACCGGGGAGCTGTTTTTT	CASVPTAGVNTGELFF	TRBV27	many	TRBJ2-2	TRBD2
TGTGCCAGCACCGACAGGTCGGAGGGAGAGGGCTACACCTTC	CASTDRSEGEGYTF	TRBV6-2/TRBV6-3	many	TRBJ1-2	.
TGTGCCAGCAGCTTAGCAGTAGGCTACGAGCAGTACTTC	CASSLAVGYEQYF	TRBV11-2	many	TRBJ2-7	.
TGTGCCAGCAGTGGCCTGGGATGGGAGATCCAAGAGACCCAGTACTTC	CASSGLGWEIQETQYF	TRBV25-1	.	TRBJ2-5	.
TGTGCCAGCAGCTTAAGAGTACTGGCCGAGCAGTACTTC	CASSLRVLAEQYF	TRBV7-2	.	TRBJ2-7	.
TGTGCCAGCACCACAGGGGTTGGGGAGCTGTTTTTT	CASTTGVGELFF	TRBV6-2/TRBV6-3	many	TRBJ2-2	TRBD1
TGTGCCAGCAGCCAGCCTAGGGGCCGTCCGATCTATGGCTACACCTTC	CASSQPRGRPIYGYTF	TRBV11-2	many	TRBJ1-2	.
TGCAGCGTGGCTACAGGGTGGCGGCAGCCCCAGCATTTT	CSVATGWRQPQHF	TRBV29-1	.	TRBJ1-5	.
TGTGCCAGCAGTCGCCTCGGGGGCATTGGCGAGCAGTACTTC	CASSRLGGIGEQYF	TRBV12-3/TRBV12-4	many	TRBJ2-7	.
TGTGCCACCAGCAGAGATCAGATCTCTCTATCCGGGGAGCTGTTTTTT	CATSRDQISLSGELFF	TRBV15	.	TRBJ2-2	.
TGCAGCGTTGAGAGACCGTTGAACACTGAAGCTTTCTTT	CSVERPLNTEAFF	TRBV29-1	many	TRBJ1-1	.
TGTGCCAGCAGTGAGTTCTACGAGCAGTACTTC	CASSEFYEQYF	TRBV2	many	TRBJ2-7	.
TGTGCCAGTAGTCCTCGGACGGCGGGGCACGAGCAGTACTTC	CASSPRTAGHEQYF	TRBV19	few	TRBJ2-7	.
TGTGCCAGTAAGGGGGTGGACTATGGCTACACCTTC	CASKGVDYGYTF	TRBV19	many	TRBJ1-2	.
TGTGCCAGTAGTCCCGGGACAGGGTACTCCTACGAGCAGTACTTC	CASSPGTGYSYEQYF	TRBV19	once	TRBJ2-7	TRBD1